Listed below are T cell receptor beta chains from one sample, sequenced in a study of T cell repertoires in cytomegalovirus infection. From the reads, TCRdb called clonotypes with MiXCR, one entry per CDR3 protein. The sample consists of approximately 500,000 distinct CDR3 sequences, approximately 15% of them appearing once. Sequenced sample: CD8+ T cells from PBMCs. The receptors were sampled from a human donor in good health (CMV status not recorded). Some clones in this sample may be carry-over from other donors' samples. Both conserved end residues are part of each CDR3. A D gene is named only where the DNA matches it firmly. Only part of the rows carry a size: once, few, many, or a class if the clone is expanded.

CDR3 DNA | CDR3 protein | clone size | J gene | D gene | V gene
TGTGCCAGCAGTATCGGGACAGGGGGCGCAGCAGAGACCCAGTACTTC | CASSIGTGGAAETQYF | many | TRBJ2-5 | TRBD1 | TRBV28
TGTGCCAGCAGCCCCGGACAGGGGACGGCAGATACGCAGTATTTT | CASSPGQGTADTQYF | NA | TRBJ2-3 | TRBD1 | TRBV5-8
TGTGCCAGCAGCCAAGATGGAGAAAAACTGTTTTTT | CASSQDGEKLFF | few | TRBJ1-4 | NA | TRBV14
TGCGCCAGCAGCTTGGCGGAGCGCGTCTCTGGAAACACCATATATTTT | CASSLAERVSGNTIYF | NA | TRBJ1-3 | NA | TRBV5-1
TGCAGTGCTAGAGATTTTAGCGGACCCTTCTACGAGCAGTACTTC | CSARDFSGPFYEQYF | few | TRBJ2-7 | NA | TRBV20-1
TGTGCCATCAGTGAGTCAATGGGGACAGCGTCCTACGAGCAGTACTTC | CAISESMGTASYEQYF | many | TRBJ2-7 | TRBD1 | TRBV10-3
TGCGCCAGCAGCCAAGAGGGCACACTAGCGGGTTACTCCTACGAGCAGTACTTC | CASSQEGTLAGYSYEQYF | few | TRBJ2-7 | TRBD2 | TRBV4-1
TGTGCCAGCAGTCCCCAGCGGGAGTCGCATTTTGGGGAGCTGTTTTTT | CASSPQRESHFGELFF | NA | TRBJ2-2 | TRBD2 | TRBV28
TGTGCCAGCAGCGGGCTACAGGGAGAAGGGGGTACTGAAGCTTTCTTT | CASSGLQGEGGTEAFF | few | TRBJ1-1 | NA | TRBV5-4
TGCAGTGCTAGATCCCCCCCTGACGGTAGCAATCAGCCCCAGCATTTT | CSARSPPDGSNQPQHF | NA | TRBJ1-5 | NA | TRBV20-1
TGTGCCAGCAGTGTAGCTTGGGGGACTAGCGGGAGCAAAGCCTACGAGCAGTACTTC | CASSVAWGTSGSKAYEQYF | many | TRBJ2-7 | TRBD2 | TRBV2
TGTGCCAGCAGCTTCCTAGGGGGGAGTCCATGGGGCTACACCTTC | CASSFLGGSPWGYTF | NA | TRBJ1-2 | NA | TRBV7-9
TGTGCCAGCAGCTTGGTACTAGCGGGGGAGAACACCGGGGAGCTGTTTTTT | CASSLVLAGENTGELFF | NA | TRBJ2-2 | TRBD2 | TRBV5-6
TGTGCCAGCAGCTTGGAGGGTACTAGCGGGAGGGCCTGGAACGAGCAGTACTTC | CASSLEGTSGRAWNEQYF | many | TRBJ2-7 | TRBD2 | TRBV5-4
TGTGCCATCGGCGGCAACAATGAGCAGTTCTTC | CAIGGNNEQFF | NA | TRBJ2-1 | NA | TRBV10-3
TGTGCCAGCCTTAAGTCAGTGGGGGATACGCAGTATTTT | CASLKSVGDTQYF | NA | TRBJ2-3 | NA | TRBV27
TGTGCCAGCAGCCATCGGGGAGAGAACACTGAAGCTTTCTTT | CASSHRGENTEAFF | few | TRBJ1-1 | NA | TRBV3-1
TGCGCCAGCAGCAAAACATTCACCCTGGGGCAGGACACTGAAGCTTTCTTT | CASSKTFTLGQDTEAFF | NA | TRBJ1-1 | NA | TRBV5-1
TGTGCCAGCATCTCAGGTCTAGCGGGGACACCTGGCACAGATACGCAGTATTTT | CASISGLAGTPGTDTQYF | many | TRBJ2-3 | TRBD2 | TRBV12-3/TRBV12-4
TGTGCCAGCAGCTTGGGTCGGGGTAGGCCTGGCGAGCAGTACTTC | CASSLGRGRPGEQYF | many | TRBJ2-7 | NA | TRBV5-4
TGTGCCAGCAGTTTATCTACGGACAGTAACTATGGCTACACCTTC | CASSLSTDSNYGYTF | many | TRBJ1-2 | NA | TRBV27
TGTGCCAGCAGGGGGGGGACAGGGTTCGAGCAGTACTTC | CASRGGTGFEQYF | NA | TRBJ2-7 | TRBD1 | TRBV27
TGTGCCAGCTCACCTCCAGCGGGAGAGAGGGGGGCAGATACGCAGTATTTT | CASSPPAGERGADTQYF | few | TRBJ2-3 | TRBD2 | TRBV18
TGTGCCAGCAGTTATAGGGAGACCGGGGAGCTGTTTTTT | CASSYRETGELFF | NA | TRBJ2-2 | NA | TRBV6-6
TGTGCCAGCACCACCGGGGGCAACACAAATGAGCAGTTCTTC | CASTTGGNTNEQFF | many | TRBJ2-1 | NA | TRBV12-3/TRBV12-4
TGTGCCAGTAGCGGGACAGGCTCACCCCACGAGCAGTACTTC | CASSGTGSPHEQYF | NA | TRBJ2-7 | TRBD1 | TRBV19
TGTGCCAGCAGCCCCGATTGGAAGACCCAGTACTTC | CASSPDWKTQYF | many | TRBJ2-5 | NA | TRBV7-6
TGTGCCACCAACCCGCCTCAAGGTAATGAGCAGTTCTTC | CATNPPQGNEQFF | many | TRBJ2-1 | NA | TRBV10-3
TGTGCCAGCAGTTTAGCGGGTGGACAGGCCTATGGCTACACCTTC | CASSLAGGQAYGYTF | NA | TRBJ1-2 | TRBD1 | TRBV27
TGTGCCAGCAGTTACTCGAATTCCGACAGGGGGTACTCACCCCTCCACTTT | CASSYSNSDRGYSPLHF | few | TRBJ1-6 | TRBD1 | TRBV6-5
TGCGCCAGCAGTGATGGTCCCTACGAGCAGTACTTC | CASSDGPYEQYF | many | TRBJ2-7 | NA | TRBV10-2
TGTGCCAGCAGCCCTTGGGGGCCAGCAGGGGATGAGCAGTTCTTC | CASSPWGPAGDEQFF | NA | TRBJ2-1 | NA | TRBV5-4
TGTGCCAGCAGCTTGTGGCAGGGACAAGGGCAAATGAACACTGAAGCTTTCTTT | CASSLWQGQGQMNTEAFF | many | TRBJ1-1 | NA | TRBV11-2